A single sample is the source of the 31 T cell receptor beta chains below, sequenced in a study of human T cells and chemical hapten exposure. Via MiXCR, TCRdb re-called the RACE reads, giving one row per CDR3 protein. Of fewer than 100,000 distinct CDR3 sequences in the sample, under 14% were seen once. Time point given: patch test 2, 6 weeks after DPC sensitization. The treatment: therapeutic diphenylcyclopropenone sensitization with weekly scalp DPC. The sequences come from whole blood, collected in connection with sensitization to the hapten diphenylcyclopropenone (DPC). These receptors were taken from a man younger than 35 with alopecia areata. Some clones in this sample may be carry-over from other donors' samples.

The table lists this clonotype with many counts. CDR3 sequence: CASSILGAYGVSNQPQHF. The DNA of the CDR3 is TGTGCCAGTAGTATTTTGGGGGCTTACGGAGTAAGCAATCAGCCCCAGCATTTT. The chain links TRBV19 to TRBJ1-5; D may be TRBD1 (6 bases). Trimming shortened V by 3 bases and J by 1 base, and 19 bases separated the two germline ends. Germline CDR1 reads LNHDA; CDR2 reads SQIVND (reference sequence). The CDR3 is 18 residues long.

In its sample, this clonotype was seen many times. The V gene is TRBV7-9, the J gene TRBJ2-1; either TRBD1 or TRBD2 may supply D (6 bases each). Trimming removed 6 bases from V and 8 bases from J, with 23 bases in between. Germline V lookup: CDR1 SEHNR, CDR2 FQNEAQ (reference sequence). The CDR3 is 16 residues long. The chain's CDR3 is CASSEVGGESGDEQFF. CDR3 nucleotide sequence: TGTGCCAGCAGTGAGGTCGGGGGCGAATCTGGCGATGAGCAGTTCTTC.

This clonotype was observed at least ten times. The chain recombines TRBV5-1 with TRBJ1-1; D uncertain. The germline V and J ends were trimmed by 0 bases and 0 bases, with 6 bases remaining between them. The CDR3 consists of 14 residues. Germline loops: CDR1 SGHRS, CDR2 YFSETQ. In DNA, the CDR3 is TGCGCCAGCAGCTTGGATCCCATGAACACTGAAGCTTTCTTT. It encodes CASSLDPMNTEAFF.

This clonotype has ten or more counts. V gene TRBV2 combines with J gene TRBJ1-4; D call uncertain. Trimming cost V 5 bases and J 7 bases, with 8 bases left between them. The CDR3 runs 12 residues. From germline, CDR1 is SNHLY and CDR2 FYNNEI. CDR3 nucleotides: TGTGCCAGCAGTCCTCTCCCTGAAAAACTGTTTTTT. Its protein is CASSPLPEKLFF.

This clonotype occurred a few times. V and J are TRBV27 and TRBJ1-4, with D perhaps TRBD1 (5 bases). CDR1 is MNHEY, CDR2 SMNVEV, per germline (reference sequence). The V gene lost 4 bases and the J gene lost 12 bases, with 18 bases spanning the gap. The CDR3 is made up of 14 amino acids. The CDR3 DNA sequence: TGTGCCAGCAGTTGGCAGACCGGCAAAGGGGAACTGTTTTTT. Translated: CASSWQTGKGELFF. Combining the CDR3 with reference TRBV27 and TRBJ1-4 gives the whole variable domain EAQVTQNPRYLITVTGKKLTVTCSQNMNHEYMSWYRQDPGLGLRQIYYSMNVEVTDKGDVPEGYKVSRKEKRNFPLILESPSPNQTSLYFCASSWQTGKGELFFGSGTQLSVL.

The rearrangement uses TRBV20-1 and TRBJ2-1; 9 bases fit TRBD2. Germline-derived CDR1 and CDR2 are DFQATT and SNEGSKA (reference sequence). J was trimmed by 7 bases and V by 0 bases; bases with no gene match: 10. This CDR3 comprises 16 residues. This CDR3 reads CSARDQETSGGNEQFF. The CDR3 region has the DNA TGCAGTGCTAGAGATCAAGAGACTAGCGGTGGAAATGAGCAGTTCTTC.

This sequence joins TRBV29-1 and TRBJ1-1; D remains ambiguous. Germline values: CDR1 SQVTM, CDR2 ANQGSEA. V lost 8 bases to trimming and J lost 1 base, with 8 bases between them. This CDR3 has 11 residues. CDR3 DNA sequence: TGCAGCCTCAGCGGGAACACTGAAGCTTTCTTT. Protein: CSLSGNTEAFF.

This clonotype was picked up a small number of times. The genes are TRBV18 and TRBJ1-1, with D unresolved. CDR1 is KGHSH, CDR2 LQKENI, per germline. The length of the CDR3 is 13 residues. V was pared by 1 base and J by 7 bases, with 10 bases between. CDR3 sequence reads: CASSPQKQLEAFF. The CDR3 DNA follows: TGTGCCAGCTCACCACAGAAACAGCTTGAAGCTTTCTTT.

This clonotype was seen only a few times. The rearrangement links TRBV7-3 to TRBJ2-5, with TRBD2 as a possible D gene (6 bases). CDR3 length: 14 amino acids. Trimming left V 2 bases short and J 1 base short, with 8 bases between. Per the germline V gene, CDR1 is SGHTA and CDR2 is FQGTGA. CDR3 protein: CASSLAGPQETQYF. The CDR3 DNA reads TGTGCCAGCAGCTTAGCGGGGCCCCAAGAGACCCAGTACTTC.

This sequence joins TRBV27 and TRBJ2-2; TRBD1 matches 11 bases. J was trimmed by 7 bases and V by 8 bases; bases with no gene match: 9. Germline lookup yields CDR1 MNHEY and CDR2 SMNVEV (reference sequence). This CDR3 has 15 residues. CDR3: CASFPGTGGSGELFF. Here the CDR3 DNA reads TGTGCCAGCTTCCCCGGGACAGGGGGAAGCGGGGAGCTGTTTTTT.

The chain combines TRBV6-2 or TRBV6-3 with TRBJ2-1; the match to TRBD1 covers 9 bases. The ends lost 4 bases at V and 9 bases at J; junction bases unmatched: 1. Germline V lookup: CDR1 MNHEY, CDR2 SVGEGT. The CDR3 totals 12 residues. The CDR3 sequence: CASSWTGVEQFF. DNA for the CDR3: TGTGCCAGCAGTTGGACAGGGGTTGAGCAGTTCTTC.

In the case of this clonotype: A read error is likely, as this CDR3 ends without the conserved phenylalanine or tryptophan. This chain connects TRBV18 to TRBJ2-3; the match to TRBD2 covers 9 bases. The V segment lost 4 bases and the J segment 4 bases; nucleotides outside the gene matches: 9. The CDR3 is made up of 16 amino acids. The germline V gene encodes CDR1 KGHSH and CDR2 LQKENI. CDR3 coding DNA: TGTGCCAGCTCACAGGAGCGGGGGGCGTTCTCAGATACGCAGTATTTA. It specifies CASSQERGAFSDTQYL.

The V and J genes are TRBV6-2 or TRBV6-3 and TRBJ2-1; TRBD1 agrees at 8 bases. CDR3 length: 15 residues. J gave up 2 bases and V 4 bases, and 4 bases lay outside the gene matches. The germline gives CDR1 MNHEY, CDR2 SVGEGT. CDR3 amino acids: CASSSDRVTYNEQFF. CDR3 DNA: TGTGCCAGCAGTTCGGACAGGGTCACCTACAATGAGCAGTTCTTC.

J is TRBJ2-3 and V is TRBV25-1; D unresolved. V gave up 1 base and J gave up 0 bases, with 8 bases separating them. The CDR3 covers 15 residues. CDR1 is MGHDK and CDR2 is SYGVNS in the germline V gene. CDR3 sequence reads: CASSEFATSTDTQYF. The CDR3 DNA sequence: TGTGCCAGCAGTGAATTTGCCACTAGCACAGATACGCAGTATTTT.

This clonotype was picked up many times. V gene TRBV3-1 combines with J gene TRBJ2-3; 15 nucleotides match TRBD2. CDR1 LGHDT and CDR2 YNNKEL come from the germline V gene (reference sequence). V lost 0 bases, J lost 3 bases, and 10 bases stayed unmatched. The CDR3 length is 20 residues. The CDR3 is CASSQDRGLAGGPETDTQYF. The DNA for the CDR3 is TGTGCCAGCAGCCAAGATCGTGGACTAGCGGGGGGGCCAGAAACAGATACGCAGTATTTT.

V usage is TRBV29-1 and J usage is TRBJ2-3, with unresolved D. The CDR3 is made up of 13 amino acids. V lost 3 bases and J lost 2, with 9 bases in between. The germline CDR1 and CDR2 sequences are SQVTM and ANQGSEA. CDR3 sequence (DNA): TGCAGCGTTGAGAGGCCAGCCACAGATACGCAGTATTTT. Protein: CSVERPATDTQYF.

Here the CDR3 reads CASSSDRSIGYGYTF. The CDR3 DNA is TGTGCCAGCAGCTCGGACAGGTCCATCGGCTATGGCTACACCTTC. V usage is TRBV7-9 and J usage is TRBJ1-2, with 7 bases aligning to TRBD1. Germline V lookup: CDR1 SEHNR, CDR2 FQNEAQ (reference sequence). The CDR3 has 15 residues. After removal of 4 bases from V and 4 bases from J, the junction contained 9 bases not matched to a gene.

This clonotype showed up just a few times. The J gene is TRBJ2-7, the V gene TRBV18; 7 bases agree with TRBD1. Germline lookup yields CDR1 KGHSH and CDR2 LQKENI. The junction had 6 bases not matched to a gene; V was cut back by 4 bases and J by 0 bases. There are 15 residues in the CDR3. CDR3: CASSRTGQVSYEQYF. In DNA, the CDR3 is TGTGCCAGCTCACGTACCGGACAGGTCTCCTACGAGCAGTACTTC.

This clonotype was recorded many times. The V call is TRBV7-8, the J call TRBJ2-1, with 9 bases that match TRBD2. The CDR3 length is 18 residues. Germline lookup yields CDR1 SGHVS and CDR2 FQNEAQ. V lost 5 bases to trimming and J lost 4 bases; unmatched junction nucleotides: 15. CDR3 protein: CASSETRRGGPSYNEQFF. The CDR3 bases are TGTGCCAGCAGCGAAACCCGGCGGGGGGGCCCTTCTTACAATGAGCAGTTCTTC.

The chain has TRBV27 and TRBJ2-1; TRBD1 aligns across 7 bases. The CDR3 length is 15 residues. V shed 5 bases and J 0 bases; nucleotides not matched to a gene: 4. Germline V gene data show CDR1 as MNHEY and CDR2 as SMNVEV (reference sequence). The CDR3 bases are TGTGCCAGCAGTCGGGACAGTTCCTCCTACAATGAGCAGTTCTTC. Protein sequence: CASSRDSSSYNEQFF.

There are many counts of this clonotype. The chain links TRBV20-1 to TRBJ2-3, with D maybe TRBD2 (6 bases). The CDR3 is made up of 13 amino acids. The V end lost 2 bases, the J end lost 6 bases, and 12 bases lay between the germline ends. The germline CDR1 and CDR2 sequences are DFQATT and SNEGSKA (reference sequence). Here the CDR3 DNA reads TGCAGTGCTAGAAGGGCGGGGCCTGATACGCAGTATTTT. It is translated as CSARRAGPDTQYF.

There are many counts of this clonotype. J is TRBJ2-3 and V is TRBV7-2, with no clear D. CDR3 size: 14 residues. Germline V gene sequence: CDR1 SGHTA, CDR2 FQGNSA. Trimming stripped 7 bases from V and 0 bases from J, with 11 bases between. Here the CDR3 DNA reads TGTGCCAGCACCTCGCATGGTAGCACAGATACGCAGTATTTT. Translating it yields CASTSHGSTDTQYF.

In this sample, this clonotype turned up a few times. The chain recombines TRBV5-1 with TRBJ2-2, with 7 bases lining up with TRBD1. From germline, CDR1 is SGHRS and CDR2 YFSETQ. V shed 4 bases, J shed 1 base, and the junction held 1 base outside the gene matches. The CDR3 length is 14 residues. The CDR3 here is CASSGQENTGELFF. Written as DNA, the CDR3 is TGCGCCAGCAGCGGACAGGAGAACACCGGGGAGCTGTTTTTT.

The chain has TRBV6-6 and TRBJ1-2; 7 bases align to TRBD1. The CDR3 runs 14 residues. J gave up 5 bases and V 7 bases, and 10 bases lay outside the gene matches. CDR1 is MNHNY and CDR2 is SVGAGI in the germline V gene (reference sequence). The CDR3 nucleotides are TGTGCCAGCACGGGGATAGGGGGCGGATATGGCTACACCTTC. Translating gives CASTGIGGGYGYTF.

This clonotype was detected many times. This chain connects TRBV25-1 to TRBJ2-2; D might be TRBD1 (5 bases). Trimming left V 6 bases short and J 7 bases short, with 9 bases between. The germline V gene has CDR1 MGHDK and CDR2 SYGVNS. CDR3 length equals 12 residues. The CDR3 nucleotides read TGTGCCAGCAGGGAGACAGTCGGGGAGCTGTTTTTT. Translation: CASRETVGELFF.

The chain has TRBV19 and TRBJ1-5, with a weak D call TRBD1 (6 bases). Germline assignment: CDR1 LNHDA and CDR2 SQIVND (reference sequence). This CDR3 contains 14 residues. The V end was cut by 5 bases, the J end by 3 bases, with 11 bases between. The CDR3 reads CASSPRTDNQPQHF. The CDR3 bases are TGTGCCAGTAGTCCACGGACAGACAATCAGCCCCAGCATTTT.

The table lists this clonotype with many counts. The DNA of the CDR3 is TGCAGTGGAGGGGGGGTTGGCACAGATACGCAGTATTTT. Protein product: CSGGGVGTDTQYF. V is TRBV20-1 and J is TRBJ2-3, with D possibly matching TRBD2 (7 bases). Germline loops: CDR1 DFQATT, CDR2 SNEGSKA (reference sequence). Trimming left V 7 bases short and J 1 base short, with 12 bases between. The CDR3 runs 13 residues.

This clonotype has ten or more counts. The rearrangement uses TRBV4-1 and TRBJ1-1; no clear D. CDR3 length: 17 amino acids. Per the germline V gene, CDR1 is MGHRA and CDR2 is YSYEKL. Trimming stripped 1 base from V and 4 bases from J, with 19 bases between. The CDR3 region is CASSQARATAGRTEAFF. In nucleotides, the CDR3 is TGCGCCAGCAGCCAAGCTCGCGCCACAGCGGGCCGCACTGAAGCTTTCTTT.

This clonotype came up many times. The chain employs TRBV18 and TRBJ1-1; the match to TRBD1 covers 8 bases. The CDR3 is 14 residues long. Per germline, CDR1 KGHSH and CDR2 LQKENI. Trimming at V came to 3 bases and at J to 3 bases, leaving 3 bases not matched to a gene. The CDR3: CASSPTTGDTEAFF. CDR3 nucleotides: TGTGCCAGCTCACCCACGACAGGGGACACTGAAGCTTTCTTT.

This clonotype was detected only a few times. This chain links TRBV10-2 with TRBJ1-5; D uncertain. The CDR3 consists of 14 residues. From germline, CDR1 is WSHSY and CDR2 SAAADI. Trimming stripped 8 bases from V and 0 bases from J, with 11 bases between. DNA for the CDR3: TGCGCCAGCCAGTCCCTTTATAGCAATCAGCCCCAGCATTTT. Protein: CASQSLYSNQPQHF.

This clonotype showed up just a few times. This chain links TRBV9 with TRBJ2-2; possibly TRBD1 or TRBD2 for D (6 bases each). CDR1 is SGDLS and CDR2 is YYNGEE in the germline V gene. The V end was cut by 4 bases, the J end by 5 bases, with 21 bases between. The CDR3 spans 17 residues. The CDR3 bases are TGTGCCAGCAGCACGAGATGGGACGGGGGCGCGACCGGGGAGCTGTTTTTT. Amino acids: CASSTRWDGGATGELFF.